The clone carrying this T cell receptor (beta chain) was picked up one time. The data were taken from a study of CD8+ T cells in alopecia areata. RNA, once extracted, was reverse transcribed into cDNA for use as the sequencing template. Assay used: immunoSEQ multiplex PCR; TCRdb lists only in-frame clones, some missing. The table lists 120,000 or so clones, roughly 50% of them singletons, with 10% to 13% in the top ten. With 3 bases removed from V and 6 bases from J, the gap between germline ends came to 12 bases. Per the germline V gene, CDR1 is MGHRA and CDR2 is YSYEKL. The CDR3 is made up of 13 amino acids.

The rearrangement links TRBV4-1 to TRBJ2-7, with D possibly matching TRBD2 (5 bases). Specimen: NKG2D-low CD8+ T cells sorted from blood. The TCR originated in a human donor with alopecia areata. DNA of the CDR3: TGCGCCAGCAGCCAGGTCCCAGGAGGCGAGCAGTACTTC. Amino acid sequence: CASSQVPGGEQYF.